Following are 27 T cell receptor beta chains from one sample sequenced in a study of shared clonotypes between healthy human individuals. Measured with immunoSEQ multiplex PCR; TCRdb has only the in-frame clones, and not every one. This sample has nearly 1,000,000 clones; about 80% occur once, and the top ten carry about 1.5%. Sequencing was performed on memory CD4+ T cells sorted from blood. Subset specified: CD45RA-negative fraction. All receptors derive from a man between 18 and 35 years old in good health.

In its sample, this clone was seen a few times. V and J are TRBV29-1 and TRBJ1-2; D remains unclear. V was shortened by 4 bases and J by 6 bases, with 9 bases between the two germline ends. The CDR3 runs 11 residues. Germline V lookup: CDR1 SQVTM, CDR2 ANQGSEA. The CDR3 sequence is CSVAKGNGYTF. The CDR3 DNA follows: TGCAGCGTTGCCAAGGGTAATGGCTACACCTTC. Based on the CDR3 plus reference TRBV29-1 and TRBJ1-2, the full variable domain is SAVISQKPSRDICQRGTSLTIQCQVDSQVTMMFWYRQQPGQSLTLIATANQGSEATYESGFVIDKFPISRPNLTFSTLTVSNMSPEDSSIYLCSVAKGNGYTFGSGTRLTVV.

The chain couples TRBV6-5 to TRBJ1-5; D is perhaps TRBD1 (5 bases). Germline values: CDR1 MNHEY, CDR2 SVGAGI. Trimming cost V 4 bases and J 8 bases, with 15 bases left between them. The CDR3 spans 14 residues. The CDR3 here is CASSSGVQTKPQHF. CDR3 DNA sequence: TGTGCCAGCAGTTCGGGGGTACAGACCAAGCCCCAGCATTTT.

In DNA, the CDR3 is TGTGCCAGCAGCTTGACGACAGGCCGATTGGACAGTAACACCGGGGAGCTGTTTTTT. It yields the protein CASSLTTGRLDSNTGELFF. V usage is TRBV5-6 and J usage is TRBJ2-2, with a weak D call TRBD1 (6 bases). V gave up 1 base and J gave up 2 bases, with 21 bases separating them. Germline CDR1 and CDR2: SGHDT and YYEEEE. This CDR3 is built from 19 residues.

The chain links TRBV7-9 to TRBJ2-3; D gene uncertain. Germline-derived CDR1 and CDR2 are SEHNR and FQNEAQ (reference sequence). The CDR3 runs to 12 residues. Trimming took off 4 bases at V and 6 bases at J, with 8 bases between the two ends. In DNA form, the CDR3 reads TGTGCCAGCAGCTCCTTGGGGGATACGCAGTATTTT. Encoded protein: CASSSLGDTQYF.

The chain is built from TRBV28 and TRBJ2-7, with a tentative D call TRBD2 (6 bases). Germline assignment: CDR1 MDHEN and CDR2 SYDVKM. This CDR3 contains 18 residues. V shed 5 bases and J shed 2 bases, with 25 bases lying between them. CDR3 nucleotides: TGTGCCAGCAGTGGCAGGGTGCTTGAAGCGGGTGGGCCCTACGAGCAGTACTTC. This sequence encodes CASSGRVLEAGGPYEQYF. The whole variable domain, remainder taken from reference TRBV28 and TRBJ2-7, is DVKVTQSSRYLVKRTGEKVFLECVQDMDHENMFWYRQDPGLGLRLIYFSYDVKMKEKGDIPEGYSVSREKKERFSLILESASTNQTSMYLCASSGRVLEAGGPYEQYFGPGTRLTVT.

CDR3 DNA: TGTGCCAGCAGTTCGAGGACAGGGTTTAATTCACCCCTCCACTTT. Protein: CASSSRTGFNSPLHF. The chain recombines TRBV28 with TRBJ1-6; 8 bases fit TRBD1. The J segment lost 6 bases and the V segment lost 4 bases, leaving 5 bases of the junction unmatched. This CDR3 spans 15 amino acids. Germline V gives CDR1 MDHEN, CDR2 SYDVKM.

The V gene is TRBV2, the J gene TRBJ1-1, with TRBD1 matching 9 bases. This CDR3 contains 14 residues. V was pared by 6 bases and J by 7 bases, with 9 bases of the junction left unmatched. From germline, CDR1 is SNHLY and CDR2 FYNNEI. CDR3: CASRGDRVLGEAFF. Written as DNA, the CDR3 is TGTGCCAGCAGGGGGGACAGGGTTCTGGGTGAAGCTTTCTTT.

The rearrangement joins TRBV29-1 to TRBJ2-7, with D unclear. Germline assignment: CDR1 SQVTM and CDR2 ANQGSEA. This CDR3 spans 11 amino acids. V lost 3 bases and J 6 bases, leaving 9 bases between the germline ends. The CDR3 nucleotides read TGCAGCGTTGACTCGGGTGGCGAGCAGTACTTC. This gives the protein CSVDSGGEQYF.

This clone was counted once. The rearrangement joins TRBV2 to TRBJ2-2, with D possibly called TRBD1 or TRBD2 (5 bases each). Germline values: CDR1 SNHLY, CDR2 FYNNEI. This CDR3 has 16 amino acids. Trimming took off 4 bases at V and 0 bases at J, with 12 bases between the two ends. CDR3 DNA sequence: TGTGCCAGCAGTGTCGGGGCCAAGTCGAACACCGGGGAGCTGTTTTTT. Protein: CASSVGAKSNTGELFF.

This chain links TRBV5-1 with TRBJ2-7; 11 bases fit TRBD2. The junction had 7 bases not matched to a gene; V was cut back by 4 bases and J by 1 base. In germline, CDR1 is SGHRS, CDR2 YFSETQ. The CDR3 runs 16 residues. CDR3 in amino acids: CASSPGTSGLSYEQYF. Here the CDR3 DNA reads TGCGCCAGCAGCCCCGGGACTAGCGGTCTGTCCTACGAGCAGTACTTC.

This rearrangement joins TRBV25-1 to TRBJ2-5, with 12 bases lining up with TRBD2. The length of the CDR3 is 13 residues. V gave up 8 bases and J gave up 3 bases; unmatched junction bases: 1. Per the germline V gene, CDR1 is MGHDK and CDR2 is SYGVNS. Written as DNA, the CDR3 is TGTGCCAGCCGACTAGCGGGGGAAGAGACCCAGTACTTC. Its protein product is CASRLAGEETQYF.

To note about this clone: This specimen includes other DNA sequences encoding the same CDR3. The J gene is TRBJ2-7, the V gene TRBV18; unclear D gene. The V gene's germline CDR1 is KGHSH and CDR2 LQKENI. This CDR3 contains 13 residues. Trimming removed 1 base at V and 5 bases at J, with 9 bases between. This CDR3 is CASSPRIGDEQYF. DNA for the CDR3: TGTGCCAGCTCACCACGCATTGGGGACGAGCAGTACTTC.

This clone was seen more than once but under ten times. This chain links TRBV4-3 with TRBJ1-3, with unresolved D. CDR3 length: 14 residues. V was trimmed by 3 bases and J by 3 bases, leaving 9 bases between them. Per the germline V gene, CDR1 is LGHNA and CDR2 is YSLEER. This CDR3 is CASSQSGNGNTIYF. As DNA, the CDR3 is TGCGCCAGCAGCCAGTCGGGCAATGGAAACACCATATATTTT.

The chain is built from TRBV29-1 and TRBJ2-3; 8 bases fit TRBD1. Germline V gene data show CDR1 as SQVTM and CDR2 as ANQGSEA. This CDR3 is built from 14 residues. V shed 7 bases and J 0 bases; nucleotides not matched to a gene: 6. CDR3 residues: CSGKDRASTDTQYF. CDR3 sequence (DNA): TGCAGCGGGAAGGACAGGGCAAGCACAGATACGCAGTATTTT.

This clone was observed a few times. In DNA form, the CDR3 reads TGTGCCAGCAGCCTGTCTAGGAGTAACTATGGCTACACCTTC. Translation gives CASSLSRSNYGYTF. J is TRBJ1-2 and V is TRBV5-8; D not certain. V shed 4 bases and J shed 1 base, with 11 bases lying between them. The CDR3 totals 14 residues. The germline V gene encodes CDR1 SGHTS and CDR2 YDEGEE. The variable domain in full, with the rest retrieved from reference TRBV5-8 and TRBJ1-2, is EAGVTQSPTHLIKTRGQQATLRCSPISGHTSVYWYQQALGLGLQFLLWYDEGEERNRGNFPPRFSGRQFPNYSSELNVNALELEDSALYLCASSLSRSNYGYTFGSGTRLTVV.

The rearrangement uses TRBV5-1 and TRBJ2-7; D not resolved. The germline V gene has CDR1 SGHRS and CDR2 YFSETQ. The germline V and J ends were trimmed by 0 bases and 3 bases, with 10 bases remaining between them. There are 14 residues in the CDR3. CDR3: CASSLDQVFYEQYF. For the CDR3, the DNA is TGCGCCAGCAGCTTGGATCAGGTCTTCTACGAGCAGTACTTC.

The sample holds a few counts of this clone. The rearrangement links TRBV6-6 to TRBJ1-6; 8 bases agree with TRBD1. The CDR3 loop spans 15 amino acids. The J segment lost 8 bases and the V segment lost 0 bases, leaving 3 bases of the junction unmatched. In germline, CDR1 is MNHNY, CDR2 SVGAGI (reference sequence). The CDR3 DNA sequence: TGTGCCAGCAGTTACTCGGCAGGGGGCGATTCACCCCTCCACTTT. Translation gives CASSYSAGGDSPLHF.

The chain's CDR3 is CASSHPGRTDTQYF. The CDR3, as DNA: TGTGCCAGCAGCCATCCGGGCCGCACAGATACGCAGTATTTT. This sequence joins TRBV5-5 and TRBJ2-3; no clear D gene. CDR1 is SGHKS, CDR2 YYEKEE, per germline (reference sequence). Deletions cut 4 bases from V and 1 base from J, with 10 bases between. There are 14 residues in the CDR3. The entire variable domain, with the rest obtained from reference TRBV5-5 and TRBJ2-3, is as follows: DAGVTQSPTHLIKTRGQQVTLRCSPISGHKSVSWYQQVLGQGPQFIFQYYEKEERGRGNFPDRFSARQFPNYSSELNVNALLLGDSALYLCASSHPGRTDTQYFGPGTRLTVL.

The CDR3 DNA sequence: TGTGCCAGCAGCTCGTGGACAACCCCGCTCGGAGCTTTCTTT. It yields the protein CASSSWTTPLGAFF. This rearrangement joins TRBV7-2 to TRBJ1-1; TRBD1 is a possible D gene (5 bases). Germline CDR1 is SGHTA and CDR2 is FQGNSA. With 4 bases removed from V and 10 bases from J, the gap between germline ends came to 19 bases. This CDR3 spans 14 amino acids.

V and J are TRBV9 and TRBJ2-3; TRBD1 matches 9 bases. Looked up from germline, CDR1 is SGDLS and CDR2 is YYNGEE. J was trimmed by 3 bases and V by 2 bases; bases with no gene match: 4. The CDR3 length is 15 residues. The CDR3 reads CASSVTGGRTDTQYF. In nucleotides, the CDR3 is TGTGCCAGCAGCGTGACAGGGGGTCGGACAGATACGCAGTATTTT.

This clone was seen a single time. This sample includes further DNA sequences coding for the same CDR3. The chain links TRBV18 to TRBJ1-5, with unresolved D. This CDR3 has 13 amino acids. Trimming shortened V by 2 bases and J by 5 bases, and 7 bases separated the two germline ends. Germline values: CDR1 KGHSH, CDR2 LQKENI. CDR3 loop: CASSPSGYQPQHF. The CDR3 nucleotides read TGTGCCAGCTCACCAAGCGGGTATCAGCCCCAGCATTTT.

The sample holds a few counts of this clone. The V gene is TRBV28, the J gene TRBJ2-5; D call uncertain. Germline V gives CDR1 MDHEN, CDR2 SYDVKM. The CDR3 extends over 12 amino acids. V was shortened by 7 bases and J by 0 bases, with 6 bases between the two germline ends. The CDR3 nucleotides are TGTGCCAGCACCCCGAACCAAGAGACCCAGTACTTC. This gives the protein CASTPNQETQYF. The whole variable domain, remainder taken from reference TRBV28 and TRBJ2-5, is DVKVTQSSRYLVKRTGEKVFLECVQDMDHENMFWYRQDPGLGLRLIYFSYDVKMKEKGDIPEGYSVSREKKERFSLILESASTNQTSMYLCASTPNQETQYFGPGTRLLVL.

The chain combines TRBV7-2 with TRBJ2-1; 8 bases map to TRBD2. CDR3 size: 15 residues. V was pared by 4 bases and J by 9 bases, with 11 bases of the junction left unmatched. Germline CDR1 SGHTA, CDR2 FQGNSA. CDR3 residues: CASSYPALAGFEQFF. In nucleotides, the CDR3 is TGTGCCAGCAGCTACCCGGCCCTAGCGGGCTTTGAGCAGTTCTTC.

This chain uses TRBV27 with TRBJ1-2; unclear D gene. Trimming cost V 0 bases and J 8 bases, with 16 bases left between them. The CDR3 has 15 residues. CDR1 is MNHEY and CDR2 is SMNVEV in the germline V gene (reference sequence). CDR3 DNA sequence: TGTGCCAGCAGTTTATCCCAGGCAAGGGTTGAGGGCTACACCTTC. Its translation: CASSLSQARVEGYTF.

This clone has a handful of counts. The chain couples TRBV9 to TRBJ2-2; D remains unclear. CDR1 SGDLS and CDR2 YYNGEE come from the germline V gene. The V end lost 0 bases, the J end lost 0 bases, and 6 bases lay between the germline ends. CDR3 size: 15 residues. The CDR3 sequence: CASSVATSNTGELFF. The DNA for the CDR3 is TGTGCCAGCAGCGTAGCTACCTCGAACACCGGGGAGCTGTTTTTT.

A word on this clone: This specimen includes other DNA sequences encoding the same CDR3. The V call is TRBV5-1, the J call TRBJ1-1; D gene uncertain. V was pared by 2 bases and J by 5 bases, with 7 bases between. CDR3 size: 12 residues. CDR1 and CDR2 (germline): SGHRS, YFSETQ. CDR3 coding DNA: TGCGCCAGCAGCTTAACCGGGACTGAAGCTTTCTTT. Residues: CASSLTGTEAFF.

This clone appeared many times. Other DNA sequences within the sample encode an identical CDR3. This chain connects TRBV5-5 to TRBJ1-1; 7 nucleotides match TRBD1. J gave up 5 bases and V 4 bases, and 5 bases lay outside the gene matches. Germline CDR1 reads SGHKS; CDR2 reads YYEKEE (reference sequence). CDR3 length: 13 amino acids. The CDR3 region is CASSRQGNTEAFF. In nucleotides, the CDR3 is TGTGCCAGCAGCCGACAGGGAAATACTGAAGCTTTCTTT.